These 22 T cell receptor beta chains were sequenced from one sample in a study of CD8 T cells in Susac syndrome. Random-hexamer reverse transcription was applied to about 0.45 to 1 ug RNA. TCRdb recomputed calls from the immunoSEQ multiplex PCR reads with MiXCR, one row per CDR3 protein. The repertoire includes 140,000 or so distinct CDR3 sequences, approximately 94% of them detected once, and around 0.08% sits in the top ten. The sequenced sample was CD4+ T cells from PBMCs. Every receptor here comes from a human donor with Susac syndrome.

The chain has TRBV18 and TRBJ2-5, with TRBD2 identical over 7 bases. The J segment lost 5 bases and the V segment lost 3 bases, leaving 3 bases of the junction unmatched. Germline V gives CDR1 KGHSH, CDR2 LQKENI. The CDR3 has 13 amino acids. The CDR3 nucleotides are TGTGCCAGCTCACCGAGGGGAGGGGAGACCCAGTACTTC. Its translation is CASSPRGGETQYF.

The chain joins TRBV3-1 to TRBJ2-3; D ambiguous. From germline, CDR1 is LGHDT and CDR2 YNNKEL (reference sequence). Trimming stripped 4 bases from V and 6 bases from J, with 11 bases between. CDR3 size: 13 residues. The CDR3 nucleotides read TGTGCCAGCAGCCCCGGCCCTGGGGATACGCAGTATTTT. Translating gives CASSPGPGDTQYF.

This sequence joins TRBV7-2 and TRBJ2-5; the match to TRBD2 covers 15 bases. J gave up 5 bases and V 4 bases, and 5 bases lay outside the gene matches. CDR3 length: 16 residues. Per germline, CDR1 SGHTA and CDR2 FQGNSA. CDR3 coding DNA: TGTGCCAGCAGCTCGAGGACTAGCGGGAGGGTTGAGACCCAGTACTTC. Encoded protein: CASSSRTSGRVETQYF.

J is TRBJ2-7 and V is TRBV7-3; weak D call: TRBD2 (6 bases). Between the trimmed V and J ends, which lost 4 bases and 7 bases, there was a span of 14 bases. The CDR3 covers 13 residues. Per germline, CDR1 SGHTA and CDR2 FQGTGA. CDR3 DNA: TGTGCCAGCAGCTCCGGGACTCCTGGGGAGCAGTACTTC. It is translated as CASSSGTPGEQYF.

The CDR3 here is CASSRGLAGDTQYF. The CDR3 DNA reads as TGTGCCAGCAGCAGGGGACTAGCGGGAGATACGCAGTATTTT. The chain combines TRBV7-9 with TRBJ2-3, with 12 bases identical to TRBD2. CDR1 SEHNR and CDR2 FQNEAQ come from the germline V gene (reference sequence). V lost 5 bases to trimming and J lost 5 bases; unmatched junction nucleotides: 2. The CDR3 covers 14 residues.

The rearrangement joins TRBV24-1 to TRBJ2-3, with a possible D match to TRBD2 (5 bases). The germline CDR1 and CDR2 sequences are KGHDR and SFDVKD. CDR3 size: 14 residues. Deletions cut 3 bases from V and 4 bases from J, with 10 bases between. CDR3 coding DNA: TGTGCCACCAGTGATGGCGGACTTTCAGATACGCAGTATTTT. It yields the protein CATSDGGLSDTQYF.

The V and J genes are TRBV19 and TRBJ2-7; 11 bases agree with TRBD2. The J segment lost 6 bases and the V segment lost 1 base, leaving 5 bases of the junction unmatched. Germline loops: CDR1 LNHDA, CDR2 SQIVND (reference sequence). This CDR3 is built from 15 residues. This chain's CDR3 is CASSIGGLAAGEQYF. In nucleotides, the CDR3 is TGTGCCAGTAGTATAGGGGGACTAGCGGCAGGCGAGCAGTACTTC.

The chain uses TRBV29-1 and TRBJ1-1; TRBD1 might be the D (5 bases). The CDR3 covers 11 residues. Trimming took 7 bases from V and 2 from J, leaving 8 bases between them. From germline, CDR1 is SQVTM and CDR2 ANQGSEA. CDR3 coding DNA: TGCAGCGGTGGACACAACACTGAAGCTTTCTTT. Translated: CSGGHNTEAFF.

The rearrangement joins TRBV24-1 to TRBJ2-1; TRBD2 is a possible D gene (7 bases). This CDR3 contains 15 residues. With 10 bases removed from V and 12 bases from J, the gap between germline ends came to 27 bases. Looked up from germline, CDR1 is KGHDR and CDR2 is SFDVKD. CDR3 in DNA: TGTGCCACGGGGTGGGGGGCACAGCGGGGCACGGGGCAGTTCTTC. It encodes CATGWGAQRGTGQFF.

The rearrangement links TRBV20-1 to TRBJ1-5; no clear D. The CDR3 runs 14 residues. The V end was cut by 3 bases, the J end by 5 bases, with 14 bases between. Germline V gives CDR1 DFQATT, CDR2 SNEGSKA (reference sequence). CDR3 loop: CSASNLDVDQPQHF. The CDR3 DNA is TGCAGTGCTAGCAATTTGGACGTGGATCAGCCCCAGCATTTT.

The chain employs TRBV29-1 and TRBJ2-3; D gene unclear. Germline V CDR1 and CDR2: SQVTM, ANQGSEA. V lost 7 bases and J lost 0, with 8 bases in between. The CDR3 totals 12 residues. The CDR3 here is CSARISTDTQYF. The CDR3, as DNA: TGCAGCGCTCGCATTAGCACAGATACGCAGTATTTT.

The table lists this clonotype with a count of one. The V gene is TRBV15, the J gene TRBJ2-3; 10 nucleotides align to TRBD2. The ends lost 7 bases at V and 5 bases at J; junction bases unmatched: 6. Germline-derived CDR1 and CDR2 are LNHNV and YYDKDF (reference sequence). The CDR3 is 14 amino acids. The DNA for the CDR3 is TGTGCCACCAAGAATAGCGGGGGGATAGATACGCAGTATTTT. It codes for CATKNSGGIDTQYF.

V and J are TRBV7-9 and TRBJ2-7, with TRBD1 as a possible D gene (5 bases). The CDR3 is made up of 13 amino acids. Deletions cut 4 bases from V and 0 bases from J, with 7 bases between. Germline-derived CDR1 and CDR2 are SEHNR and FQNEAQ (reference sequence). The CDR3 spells CASSSTVSYEQYF. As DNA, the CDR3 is TGTGCCAGCAGCTCGACAGTCTCCTACGAGCAGTACTTC. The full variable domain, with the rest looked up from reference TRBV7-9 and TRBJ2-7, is DTGVSQNPRHKITKRGQNVTFRCDPISEHNRLYWYRQTLGQGPEFLTYFQNEAQLEKSRLLSDRFSAERPKGSFSTLEIQRTEQGDSAMYLCASSSTVSYEQYFGPGTRLTVT.

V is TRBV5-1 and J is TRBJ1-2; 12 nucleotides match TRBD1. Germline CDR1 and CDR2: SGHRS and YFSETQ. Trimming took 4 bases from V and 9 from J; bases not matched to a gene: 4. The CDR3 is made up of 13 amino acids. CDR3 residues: CASSPGQGASYTF. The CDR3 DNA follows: TGCGCCAGCAGCCCGGGACAGGGGGCGAGCTACACCTTC.

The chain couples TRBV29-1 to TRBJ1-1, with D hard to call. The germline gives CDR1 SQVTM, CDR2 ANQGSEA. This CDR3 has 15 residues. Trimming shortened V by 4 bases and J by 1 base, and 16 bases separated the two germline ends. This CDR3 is CSVAFHGEGNTEAFF. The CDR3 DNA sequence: TGCAGCGTTGCATTCCATGGGGAAGGGAACACTGAAGCTTTCTTT.

Written as DNA, the CDR3 is TGTGCCAGCAGCCCGATTGCTCGGGACGAGCAGTACTTC. Translated, it gives CASSPIARDEQYF. The V gene is TRBV6-5, the J gene TRBJ2-7, with D uncertain. The length of the CDR3 is 13 residues. Germline-derived CDR1 and CDR2 are MNHEY and SVGAGI. Deletions cut 6 bases from V and 5 bases from J, with 14 bases between.

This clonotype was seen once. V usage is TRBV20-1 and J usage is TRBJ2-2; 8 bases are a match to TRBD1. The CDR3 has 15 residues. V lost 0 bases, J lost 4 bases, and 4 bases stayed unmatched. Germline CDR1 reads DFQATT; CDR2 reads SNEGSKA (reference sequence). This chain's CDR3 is CSARDGQGATGELFF. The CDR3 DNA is TGCAGTGCTAGAGATGGGCAGGGGGCCACCGGGGAGCTGTTTTTT.

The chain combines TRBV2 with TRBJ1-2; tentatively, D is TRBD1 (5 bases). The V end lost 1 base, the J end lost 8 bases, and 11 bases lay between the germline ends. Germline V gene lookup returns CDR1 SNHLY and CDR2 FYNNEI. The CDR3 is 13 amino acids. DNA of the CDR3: TGTGCCAGCAGTGAAGGCAGGGCTGGAGGCTACACCTTC. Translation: CASSEGRAGGYTF.

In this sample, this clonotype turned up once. Here the CDR3 reads CASSGSTGELFF. The CDR3 bases are TGTGCCAGCAGTGGTTCTACCGGGGAGCTGTTTTTT. The V call is TRBV2, the J call TRBJ2-2; D remains ambiguous. The CDR3 contains 12 residues. The ends were cut back, 4 bases at V and 5 bases at J, with 5 bases in the middle. Germline CDR1 reads SNHLY; CDR2 reads FYNNEI.

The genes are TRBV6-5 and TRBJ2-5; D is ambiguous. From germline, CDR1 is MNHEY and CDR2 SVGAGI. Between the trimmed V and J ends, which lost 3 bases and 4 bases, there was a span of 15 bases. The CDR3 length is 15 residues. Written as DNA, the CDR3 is TGTGCCAGCAGTTATTTTTCGACGGCCAGAGAGACCCAGTACTTC. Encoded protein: CASSYFSTARETQYF.

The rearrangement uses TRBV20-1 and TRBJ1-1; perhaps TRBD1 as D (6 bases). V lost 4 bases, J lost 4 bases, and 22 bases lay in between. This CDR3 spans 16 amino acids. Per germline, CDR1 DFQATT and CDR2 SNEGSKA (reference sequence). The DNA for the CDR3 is TGCAGTGCTATCCCTCTTTCTTCAGGGGTCGGCACTGAAGCTTTCTTT. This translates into CSAIPLSSGVGTEAFF.

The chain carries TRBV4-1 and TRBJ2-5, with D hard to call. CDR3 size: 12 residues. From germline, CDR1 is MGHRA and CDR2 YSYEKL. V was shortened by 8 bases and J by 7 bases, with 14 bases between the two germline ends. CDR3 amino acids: CASSAAMGTQYF. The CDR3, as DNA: TGCGCCAGCTCGGCAGCGATGGGGACCCAGTACTTC.